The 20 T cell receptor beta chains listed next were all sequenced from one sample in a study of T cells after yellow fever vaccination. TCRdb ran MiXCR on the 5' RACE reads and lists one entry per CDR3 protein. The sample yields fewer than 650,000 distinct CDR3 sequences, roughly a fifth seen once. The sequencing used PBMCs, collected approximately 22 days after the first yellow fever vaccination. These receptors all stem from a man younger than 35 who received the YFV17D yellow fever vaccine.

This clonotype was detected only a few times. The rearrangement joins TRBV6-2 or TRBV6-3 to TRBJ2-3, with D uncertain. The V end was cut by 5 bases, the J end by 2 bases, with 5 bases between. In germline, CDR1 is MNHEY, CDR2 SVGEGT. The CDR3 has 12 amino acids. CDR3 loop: CASSTITDTQYF. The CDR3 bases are TGTGCCAGCAGTACGATCACAGATACGCAGTATTTT.

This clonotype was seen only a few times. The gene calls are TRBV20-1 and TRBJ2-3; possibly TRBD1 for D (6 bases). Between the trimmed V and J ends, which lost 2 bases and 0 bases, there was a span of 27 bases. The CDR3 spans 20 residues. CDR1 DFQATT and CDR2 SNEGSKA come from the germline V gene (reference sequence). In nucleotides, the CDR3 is TGCAGTGCTAGATCCGTCTTTCCGGGACACCAGGATTCTAGCACAGATACGCAGTATTTT. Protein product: CSARSVFPGHQDSSTDTQYF.

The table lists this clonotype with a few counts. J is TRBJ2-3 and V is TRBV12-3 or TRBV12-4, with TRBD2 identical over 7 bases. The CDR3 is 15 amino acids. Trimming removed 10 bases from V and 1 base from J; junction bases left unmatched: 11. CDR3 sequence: CATGGLGGGTDTQYF. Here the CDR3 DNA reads TGTGCCACCGGAGGTCTGGGGGGGGGCACAGATACGCAGTATTTT.

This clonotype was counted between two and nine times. The CDR3 reads CASSALVRTEAFF. CDR3 nucleotides: TGTGCCAGCAGCGCGCTGGTTCGGACTGAAGCTTTCTTT. The chain recombines TRBV7-2 with TRBJ1-1; D is uncertain. CDR1 is SGHTA, CDR2 FQGNSA, per germline. The CDR3 runs to 13 residues. V lost 5 bases, J lost 5 bases, and 12 bases lay in between. Full variable domain (outside the CDR3, taken from reference TRBV7-2 and TRBJ1-1): GAGVSQSPSNKVTEKGKDVELRCDPISGHTALYWYRQSLGQGLEFLIYFQGNSAPDKSGLPSDRFSAERTGGSVSTLTIQRTQQEDSAVYLCASSALVRTEAFFGQGTRLTVV.

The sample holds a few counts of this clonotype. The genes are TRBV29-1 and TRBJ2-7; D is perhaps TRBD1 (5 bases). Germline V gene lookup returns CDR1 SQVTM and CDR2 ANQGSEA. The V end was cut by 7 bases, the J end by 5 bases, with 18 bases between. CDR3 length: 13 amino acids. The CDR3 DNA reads TGCAGCGCCACTGGGGCTCCAGGTAACGAGCAGTACTTC. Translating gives CSATGAPGNEQYF.

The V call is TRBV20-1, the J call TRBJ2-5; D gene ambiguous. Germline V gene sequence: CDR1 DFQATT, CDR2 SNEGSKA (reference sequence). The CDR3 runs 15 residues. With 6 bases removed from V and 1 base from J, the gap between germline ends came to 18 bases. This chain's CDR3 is CSALGFRRSQETQYF. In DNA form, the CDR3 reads TGCAGTGCCTTAGGGTTTCGGCGGAGCCAAGAGACCCAGTACTTC.

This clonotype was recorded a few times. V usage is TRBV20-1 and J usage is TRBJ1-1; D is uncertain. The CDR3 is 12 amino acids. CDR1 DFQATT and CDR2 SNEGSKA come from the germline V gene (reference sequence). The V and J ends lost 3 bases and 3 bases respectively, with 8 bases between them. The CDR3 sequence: CSARVRHTEAFF. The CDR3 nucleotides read TGCAGTGCTAGGGTCCGACACACTGAAGCTTTCTTT.

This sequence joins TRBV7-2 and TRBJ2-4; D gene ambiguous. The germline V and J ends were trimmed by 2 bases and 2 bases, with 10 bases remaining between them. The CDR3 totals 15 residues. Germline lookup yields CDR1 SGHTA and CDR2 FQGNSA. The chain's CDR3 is CASSLSWRSKNIQYF. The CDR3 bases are TGTGCCAGCAGCTTATCTTGGCGTTCCAAAAACATTCAGTACTTC.

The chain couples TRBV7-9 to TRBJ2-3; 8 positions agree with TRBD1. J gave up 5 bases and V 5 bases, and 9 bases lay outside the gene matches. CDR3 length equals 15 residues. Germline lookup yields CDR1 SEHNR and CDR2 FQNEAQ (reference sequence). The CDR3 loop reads CASSDRQGPGDTQYF. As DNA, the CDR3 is TGTGCCAGCAGCGATCGACAGGGGCCAGGAGATACGCAGTATTTT.

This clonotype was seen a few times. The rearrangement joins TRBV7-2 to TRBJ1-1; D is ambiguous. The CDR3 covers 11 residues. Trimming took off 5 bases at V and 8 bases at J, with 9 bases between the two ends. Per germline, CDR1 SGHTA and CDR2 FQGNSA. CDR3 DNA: TGTGCCAGCAGCGCCTGGTACGAAGCTTTCTTT. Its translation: CASSAWYEAFF.

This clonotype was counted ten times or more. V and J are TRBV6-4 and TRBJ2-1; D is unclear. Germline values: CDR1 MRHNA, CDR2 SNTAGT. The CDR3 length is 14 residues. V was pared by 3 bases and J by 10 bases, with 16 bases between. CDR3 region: CASSDEFLGIEQFF. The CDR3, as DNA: TGTGCCAGCAGTGATGAGTTTCTAGGGATCGAGCAGTTCTTC.

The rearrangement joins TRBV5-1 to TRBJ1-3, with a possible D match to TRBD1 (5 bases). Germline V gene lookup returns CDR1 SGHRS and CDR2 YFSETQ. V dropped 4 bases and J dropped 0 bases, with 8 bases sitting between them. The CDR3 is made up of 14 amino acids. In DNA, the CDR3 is TGCGCCAGCAGCCCAGGGACCTCTGGAAACACCATATATTTT. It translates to CASSPGTSGNTIYF.

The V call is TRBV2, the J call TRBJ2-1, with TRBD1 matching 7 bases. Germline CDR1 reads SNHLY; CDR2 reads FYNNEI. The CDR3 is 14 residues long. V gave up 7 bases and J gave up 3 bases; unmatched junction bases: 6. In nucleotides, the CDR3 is TGTGCCAGCACTCCGACAGGGTTCTACAATGAGCAGTTCTTC. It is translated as CASTPTGFYNEQFF. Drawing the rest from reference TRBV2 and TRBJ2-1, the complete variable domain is EPEVTQTPSHQVTQMGQEVILRCVPISNHLYFYWYRQILGQKVEFLVSFYNNEISEKSEIFDDQFSVERPDGSNFTLKIRSTKLEDSAMYFCASTPTGFYNEQFFGPGTRLTVL.

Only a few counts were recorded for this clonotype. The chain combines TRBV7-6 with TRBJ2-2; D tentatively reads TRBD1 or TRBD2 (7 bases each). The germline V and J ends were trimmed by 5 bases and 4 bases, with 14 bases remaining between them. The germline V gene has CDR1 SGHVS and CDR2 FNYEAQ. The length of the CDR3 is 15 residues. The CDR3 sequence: CASSTDREGTGELFF. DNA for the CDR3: TGTGCCAGCAGCACAGACAGGGAGGGCACCGGGGAGCTGTTTTTT. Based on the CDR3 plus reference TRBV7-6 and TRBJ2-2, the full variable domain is GAGVSQSPRYKVTKRGQDVALRCDPISGHVSLYWYRQALGQGPEFLTYFNYEAQQDKSGLPNDRFSAERPEGSISTLTIQRTEQRDSAMYRCASSTDREGTGELFFGEGSRLTVL.

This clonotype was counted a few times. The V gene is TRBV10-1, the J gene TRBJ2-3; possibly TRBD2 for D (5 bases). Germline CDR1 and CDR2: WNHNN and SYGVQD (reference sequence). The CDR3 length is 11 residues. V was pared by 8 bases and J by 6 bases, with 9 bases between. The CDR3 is CASPTGDTQYF. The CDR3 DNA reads TGCGCCAGCCCTACGGGGGATACGCAGTATTTT.

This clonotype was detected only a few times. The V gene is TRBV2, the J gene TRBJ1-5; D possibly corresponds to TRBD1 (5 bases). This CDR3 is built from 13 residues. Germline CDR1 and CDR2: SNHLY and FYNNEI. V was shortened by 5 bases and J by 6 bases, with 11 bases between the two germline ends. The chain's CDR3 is CASSSRDVQPQHF. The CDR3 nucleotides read TGTGCCAGCAGTTCCAGGGACGTTCAGCCCCAGCATTTT.

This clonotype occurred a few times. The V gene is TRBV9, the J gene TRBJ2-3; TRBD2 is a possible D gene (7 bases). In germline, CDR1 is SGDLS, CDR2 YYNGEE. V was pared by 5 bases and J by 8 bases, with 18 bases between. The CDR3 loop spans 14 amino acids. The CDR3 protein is CASSLGGATGTQYF. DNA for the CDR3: TGTGCCAGCAGTCTAGGGGGGGCGACGGGTACGCAGTATTTT.

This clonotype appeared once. CDR3 DNA sequence: TGTGCCAGCAGTTCTTACAACTCCTACGAGCAGTACTTC. Translation gives CASSSYNSYEQYF. V gene TRBV27 combines with J gene TRBJ2-7; D not resolved. Germline V lookup: CDR1 MNHEY, CDR2 SMNVEV (reference sequence). This CDR3 spans 13 amino acids. Trimming removed 4 bases at V and 0 bases at J, with 7 bases between.

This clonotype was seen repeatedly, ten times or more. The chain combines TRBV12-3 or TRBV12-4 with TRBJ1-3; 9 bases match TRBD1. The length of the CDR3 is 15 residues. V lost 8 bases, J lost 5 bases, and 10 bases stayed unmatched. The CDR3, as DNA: TGTGCCAGCGGGACAGGGAAAAGCCAGCGAAACACCATATATTTT. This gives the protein CASGTGKSQRNTIYF.

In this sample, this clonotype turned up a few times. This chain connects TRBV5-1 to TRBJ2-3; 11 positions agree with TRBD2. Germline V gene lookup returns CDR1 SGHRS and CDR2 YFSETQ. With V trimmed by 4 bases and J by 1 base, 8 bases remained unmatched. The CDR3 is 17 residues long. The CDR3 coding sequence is TGCGCCAGCAGCCCACCGACTAGCGGGGTGGGCACAGATACGCAGTATTTT. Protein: CASSPPTSGVGTDTQYF.